This passage covers 10 T cell receptor beta chains from one sample sequenced in a study of shared clonotypes between healthy human individuals. The method was immunoSEQ multiplex PCR; TCRdb's version includes in-frame clones alone and lacks a portion of them. This sample carries 2 million to 2.5 million clones, approximately 95% of them seen once, and the ten largest clones take approximately 0.4%. The sequencing sample was made of naive CD4+ T cells from PBMCs. Subset specified: CD45RA+ positively selected. These receptors were collected from a man younger than 35 in good health. Some clones in this sample may be carry-over from other donors' samples.

J is TRBJ2-6 and V is TRBV5-1; D possibly corresponds to TRBD1 (5 bases). CDR3 length equals 15 residues. V was pared by 4 bases and J by 0 bases, with 8 bases between. Germline loops: CDR1 SGHRS, CDR2 YFSETQ. CDR3 sequence reads: CASSGAFSGANVLTF. The CDR3 coding sequence is TGCGCCAGCAGCGGGGCCTTCTCTGGGGCCAACGTCCTGACTTTC.

A remark on this clone: Other DNA variants within this sample encode the same CDR3. The J gene is TRBJ2-6, the V gene TRBV6-5, with 10 positions matching TRBD1. Germline CDR1 and CDR2: MNHEY and SVGAGI. The CDR3 loop spans 15 amino acids. Trimming took 7 bases from V and 4 from J; bases not matched to a gene: 4. The CDR3 DNA is TGTGCCAGCAAACGACAGGGGGCGGGGGCCAACGTCCTGACTTTC. It is translated as CASKRQGAGANVLTF.

The table lists this clone with a count of one. The V and J genes are TRBV7-2 and TRBJ1-5, with D hard to call. There are 12 residues in the CDR3. The ends were cut back, 0 bases at V and 11 bases at J, with 8 bases in the middle. Germline V gives CDR1 SGHTA, CDR2 FQGNSA. CDR3 DNA: TGTGCCAGCAGCTTAGCGGGCCGGGCCCAGCATTTT. The encoded protein is CASSLAGRAQHF.

The rearrangement joins TRBV28 to TRBJ1-1; weak D call: TRBD1 (5 bases). Looked up from germline, CDR1 is MDHEN and CDR2 is SYDVKM. Trimming pared 4 bases from V and 10 bases from J, leaving 16 bases between. The CDR3 runs to 13 residues. The DNA for the CDR3 is TGTGCCAGCAGTTGGAGGAGGCTGGGGGGAGCTTTCTTT. This gives the protein CASSWRRLGGAFF.

This sequence joins TRBV19 and TRBJ1-3; no clear D. There are 16 residues in the CDR3. V shed 3 bases and J shed 0 bases, with 12 bases lying between them. CDR1 LNHDA and CDR2 SQIVND come from the germline V gene (reference sequence). The CDR3 loop reads CASSILAASSGNTIYF. The CDR3 DNA reads as TGTGCCAGTAGTATCCTCGCAGCTAGCTCTGGAAACACCATATATTTT.

As DNA, the CDR3 is TGTGCCACCAGCAGAGACAGGGACAGGGGCACCGGGGAGCTGTTTTTT. Translating gives CATSRDRDRGTGELFF. The chain links TRBV15 to TRBJ2-2; 10 nucleotides line up with TRBD1. Trimming cost V 0 bases and J 4 bases; bases outside gene matches: 2. The CDR3 is made up of 16 amino acids. Germline CDR1 LNHNV, CDR2 YYDKDF (reference sequence).

Concerning this clone: Other nucleotide sequences from this sample produce the same CDR3. V usage is TRBV2 and J usage is TRBJ1-4; the D gene is possibly TRBD1 (5 bases). Germline-derived CDR1 and CDR2 are SNHLY and FYNNEI. CDR3 length: 15 amino acids. Trimming cost V 3 bases and J 0 bases, with 8 bases left between them. The CDR3 DNA follows: TGTGCCAGCAGTGATACGGGGGCAACTAATGAAAAACTGTTTTTT. Encoded protein: CASSDTGATNEKLFF.

On this clone: The same CDR3 arises from other DNA sequences in this sample as well. This chain links TRBV6-6 with TRBJ2-5; D uncertain. Germline V lookup: CDR1 MNHNY, CDR2 SVGAGI (reference sequence). The CDR3 has 13 residues. V was pared by 2 bases and J by 1 base, with 5 bases between. This chain's CDR3 is CASSYRVQETQYF. Written as DNA, the CDR3 is TGTGCCAGCAGTTACAGGGTCCAAGAGACCCAGTACTTC.

This rearrangement joins TRBV5-1 to TRBJ1-2, with no clear D. The germline CDR1 and CDR2 sequences are SGHRS and YFSETQ. The CDR3 spans 13 residues. Trimming removed 2 bases at V and 8 bases at J, with 13 bases between. The CDR3 protein is CASSLGPEQGYTF. The DNA for the CDR3 is TGCGCCAGCAGCTTAGGGCCAGAGCAAGGCTACACCTTC.

A few counts support this clone. The rearrangement links TRBV30 to TRBJ1-4; D may be TRBD1 (5 bases). The CDR3 extends over 13 amino acids. V dropped 4 bases and J dropped 1 base, with 7 bases sitting between them. Looked up from germline, CDR1 is GTSNPN and CDR2 is SVGIG (reference sequence). The CDR3 region is CAWTQETNEKLFF. The DNA of the CDR3 is TGTGCCTGGACACAGGAAACTAATGAAAAACTGTTTTTT. Full variable domain (outside the CDR3, taken from reference TRBV30 and TRBJ1-4): SQTIHQWPATLVQPVGSPLSLECTVEGTSNPNLYWYRQAAGRGLQLLFYSVGIGQISSEVPQNLSASRPQDRQFILSSKKLLLSDSGFYLCAWTQETNEKLFFGSGTQLSVL.